Listed here are 29 T cell receptor beta chains from one sample, sequenced in a study of blood T cell repertoires in COVID-19. TCRdb's table, derived via immunoSEQ multiplex PCR, lists solely in-frame clones and lacks some. The repertoire holds about 190,000 clones, roughly 83% seen once, with 5% to 7% in the top ten. What was sequenced was PBMCs or T cells enriched from blood (not recorded which). The receptors come from a man between 40 and 49 years old with acute COVID-19.

The chain links TRBV19 to TRBJ1-5; tentatively, D is TRBD1 (6 bases). Germline V gene lookup returns CDR1 LNHDA and CDR2 SQIVND (reference sequence). This CDR3 contains 16 residues. Between the trimmed V and J ends, which lost 5 bases and 3 bases, there was a span of 17 bases. In nucleotides, the CDR3 is TGTGCCAGTAGTGGTAGGGCAGGGGAAAACAATCAGCCCCAGCATTTT. This gives the protein CASSGRAGENNQPQHF.

This clone was counted a single time. The V gene is TRBV2, the J gene TRBJ1-1; possible D gene TRBD1, 5 bases. Trimming removed 8 bases at V and 5 bases at J, with 21 bases between. Per germline, CDR1 SNHLY and CDR2 FYNNEI. This CDR3 is built from 15 residues. CDR3 residues: CASQSAKGGATEAFF. DNA of the CDR3: TGTGCCAGCCAAAGCGCGAAGGGTGGGGCGACTGAAGCTTTCTTT.

The rearrangement links TRBV9 to TRBJ1-2, with D possibly being TRBD1 (6 bases). The V gene's germline CDR1 is SGDLS and CDR2 YYNGEE. With 1 base removed from V and 8 bases from J, the gap between germline ends came to 24 bases. The CDR3 totals 17 residues. CDR3 coding DNA: TGTGCCAGCAGCGTAAGGGAGTGGGACACGAGGGGCGGAGGCTACACCTTC. Protein: CASSVREWDTRGGGYTF.

This clone was seen a handful of times. The V and J genes are TRBV2 and TRBJ2-3; no reliable D call. Trimming took 6 bases from V and 2 from J, leaving 15 bases between them. This CDR3 region has 15 residues. Germline loops: CDR1 SNHLY, CDR2 FYNNEI. CDR3 in amino acids: CASRPQAQHTDTQYF. The CDR3 region has the DNA TGTGCCAGCAGACCCCAGGCACAACACACAGATACGCAGTATTTT.

V usage is TRBV5-1 and J usage is TRBJ2-7; perhaps TRBD2 as D (6 bases). The CDR3 runs 14 residues. Per germline, CDR1 SGHRS and CDR2 YFSETQ. The V gene lost 0 bases and the J gene lost 1 base, with 8 bases spanning the gap. This chain's CDR3 is CASSLGSGSYEQYF. CDR3 nucleotide sequence: TGCGCCAGCAGCTTGGGTAGCGGTTCCTACGAGCAGTACTTC.

CDR3 DNA: TGTGCCAGCAGCCCCCACGCGGGGTCGGCAGATACGCAGTATTTT. This sequence encodes CASSPHAGSADTQYF. This chain uses TRBV7-8 with TRBJ2-3, with D perhaps matching TRBD2 (6 bases). This CDR3 spans 15 amino acids. The germline V and J ends were trimmed by 5 bases and 4 bases, with 16 bases remaining between them. Per the germline V gene, CDR1 is SGHVS and CDR2 is FQNEAQ.

This clone showed up just a few times. The chain couples TRBV5-4 to TRBJ1-3; D uncertain. Trimming removed 4 bases at V and 2 bases at J, with 10 bases between. Germline V gene sequence: CDR1 SGHNT, CDR2 YYREEE (reference sequence). CDR3 length: 14 amino acids. Here the CDR3 DNA reads TGTGCCAGCAGCCCCGGGGTGGCTGGAAACACCATATATTTT. Translation: CASSPGVAGNTIYF.

This clone was seen only a few times. This chain connects TRBV28 to TRBJ2-1, with 8 bases fitting TRBD1. The CDR3 is 13 amino acids. Germline trimming cut 5 bases from V and 11 bases from J; bases unmatched to any gene: 8. Germline V lookup: CDR1 MDHEN, CDR2 SYDVKM. The CDR3 region is CASSTGGPGKQFF. The CDR3 nucleotides read TGTGCCAGCAGTACAGGGGGTCCTGGTAAGCAGTTCTTC.

CDR3 in amino acids: CASSLESEAAFF. In DNA, the CDR3 is TGCGCCAGCAGCTTGGAGAGCGAAGCGGCTTTCTTT. V usage is TRBV5-1 and J usage is TRBJ1-1, with D unclear. Germline V gene lookup returns CDR1 SGHRS and CDR2 YFSETQ. The V end lost 0 bases, the J end lost 11 bases, and 11 bases lay between the germline ends. The CDR3 sequence is 12 residues long. Together with reference TRBV5-1 and TRBJ1-1, the CDR3 gives the full variable domain: KAGVTQTPRYLIKTRGQQVTLSCSPISGHRSVSWYQQTPGQGLQFLFEYFSETQRNKGNFPGRFSGRQFSNSRSEMNVSTLELGDSALYLCASSLESEAAFFGQGTRLTVV.

The chain links TRBV19 to TRBJ1-1, with a weak D call TRBD1 (6 bases). V was cut by 4 bases and J by 3 bases, with 9 bases left in between. Looked up from germline, CDR1 is LNHDA and CDR2 is SQIVND (reference sequence). The CDR3 is made up of 13 amino acids. The CDR3 loop is CASSNRQDTEAFF. The CDR3 coding sequence is TGTGCCAGTAGTAACAGACAGGACACTGAAGCTTTCTTT.

CDR3 in DNA: TGTGCCAGCAGTGTGTACAGGGGTTTTGGCGATGGCTACACCTTC. Translated, it gives CASSVYRGFGDGYTF. The chain is built from TRBV6-2 or TRBV6-3 and TRBJ1-2, with 7 positions matching TRBD1. After removal of 5 bases from V and 6 bases from J, the junction contained 12 bases not matched to a gene. The CDR3 runs 15 residues. Germline loops: CDR1 MNHEY, CDR2 SVGEGT.

The J gene is TRBJ1-1, the V gene TRBV2, with TRBD1 as a possible D gene (6 bases). The CDR3 consists of 16 residues. The germline CDR1 and CDR2 sequences are SNHLY and FYNNEI. V was pared by 6 bases and J by 5 bases, with 22 bases between. CDR3 loop: CASRSLRDKGRTEAFF. The CDR3 DNA reads TGTGCCAGCAGGTCCCTGAGGGACAAAGGGCGGACTGAAGCTTTCTTT.

The table lists this clone with a few counts. The V gene is TRBV5-4, the J gene TRBJ2-7; TRBD2 agrees at 14 bases. The CDR3 has 14 amino acids. Germline V CDR1 and CDR2: SGHNT, YYREEE (reference sequence). The trim removed 6 bases at V and 5 bases at J, leaving 4 bases unmatched. In DNA form, the CDR3 reads TGTGCCAGCACCCCGGGACTAGCGGGAGACGAGCAGTACTTC. The encoded protein is CASTPGLAGDEQYF.

This clone was counted only a few times. The chain couples TRBV19 to TRBJ1-5; 7 bases fit TRBD1. J lost 4 bases, V lost 3 bases, and 12 bases had no gene match. Per germline, CDR1 LNHDA and CDR2 SQIVND (reference sequence). This CDR3 has 17 amino acids. CDR3 region: CASSIWGTGTDNQPQHF. In DNA form, the CDR3 reads TGTGCCAGTAGTATTTGGGGAACCGGGACAGATAATCAGCCCCAGCATTTT.

The CDR3 DNA reads as TGTGCCAGCAGCCCCACCGGGACAGGGGATGAGACCCAGTACTTC. Translation: CASSPTGTGDETQYF. The chain joins TRBV7-3 to TRBJ2-5; 10 bases are shared with TRBD1. The CDR3 totals 15 residues. Germline loops: CDR1 SGHTA, CDR2 FQGTGA. V dropped 5 bases and J dropped 5; count of bases not matched to a gene: 8.

CDR3 in DNA: TGTGCCAGCAGCCCCCGAGCGGGAGTCTACAATGAGCAGTTCTTC. It codes for CASSPRAGVYNEQFF. V and J are TRBV7-3 and TRBJ2-1; 8 bases agree with TRBD2. Germline-derived CDR1 and CDR2 are SGHTA and FQGTGA. With 5 bases clipped from V and 3 bases from J, the junction kept 6 bases outside the gene matches. The CDR3 is made up of 15 amino acids.

Only a few counts were recorded for this clone. The gene calls are TRBV6-5 and TRBJ1-2; D not certain. The CDR3 totals 15 residues. Germline V lookup: CDR1 MNHEY, CDR2 SVGAGI. Trimming stripped 7 bases from V and 1 base from J, with 16 bases between. CDR3 region: CASKMGAVFNYGYTF. CDR3 bases: TGTGCCAGCAAGATGGGAGCAGTTTTTAACTATGGCTACACCTTC.

The rearrangement uses TRBV5-1 and TRBJ2-5; 10 bases agree with TRBD1. V was clipped by 3 bases and J by 0 bases; unmatched bases: 11. The CDR3 sequence is 18 residues long. CDR1 and CDR2 (germline): SGHRS, YFSETQ. The CDR3: CASSSVGTGVGDQETQYF. The CDR3 DNA reads as TGCGCCAGCAGCTCGGTGGGGACAGGGGTTGGGGACCAAGAGACCCAGTACTTC.

The chain couples TRBV19 to TRBJ2-1; 7 nucleotides match TRBD2. The V and J ends lost 4 bases and 6 bases, in that order; junction bases with no gene match: 6. Germline assignment: CDR1 LNHDA and CDR2 SQIVND (reference sequence). CDR3 size: 14 residues. The CDR3 here is CASSRTGGGNEQFF. CDR3 DNA sequence: TGTGCCAGTAGTAGGACGGGAGGAGGCAATGAGCAGTTCTTC.

The DNA of the CDR3 is TGTGCCAGCAGCTTAAGCGGCTGGAAGGTGGAGACCCAGTACTTC. Amino acid sequence: CASSLSGWKVETQYF. The gene calls are TRBV5-5 and TRBJ2-5, with D possibly being TRBD2 (5 bases). Looked up from germline, CDR1 is SGHKS and CDR2 is YYEKEE (reference sequence). The CDR3 length is 15 residues. V dropped 2 bases and J dropped 5 bases, with 16 bases sitting between them.

The V gene is TRBV9, the J gene TRBJ2-2; D unresolved. The germline V and J ends were trimmed by 2 bases and 4 bases, with 6 bases remaining between them. The CDR3 loop spans 13 amino acids. The germline CDR1 and CDR2 sequences are SGDLS and YYNGEE. The CDR3 loop reads CASSVRRTGELFF. The CDR3 coding sequence is TGTGCCAGCAGCGTGCGTCGCACCGGGGAGCTGTTTTTT.

This rearrangement joins TRBV2 to TRBJ1-5, with unresolved D. V was trimmed by 4 bases and J by 5 bases, leaving 12 bases between them. There are 14 residues in the CDR3. CDR1 and CDR2 from the germline V gene are SNHLY and FYNNEI. The CDR3 sequence: CASSADVGDQPQHF. In DNA form, the CDR3 reads TGTGCCAGCAGTGCGGATGTCGGGGATCAGCCCCAGCATTTT.

This chain uses TRBV4-1 with TRBJ1-1; D is uncertain. CDR3 length equals 15 residues. In germline, CDR1 is MGHRA, CDR2 YSYEKL. V was shortened by 4 bases and J by 1 base, with 13 bases between the two germline ends. CDR3 in amino acids: CASSLRELSNTEAFF. As DNA, the CDR3 is TGCGCCAGCAGCCTCCGTGAACTATCGAACACTGAAGCTTTCTTT.

This clone was seen only once. This chain uses TRBV18 with TRBJ1-1, with 10 positions matching TRBD1. Unmatched junction bases numbered 3, after V lost 3 bases and J lost 2 bases. The CDR3 loop spans 15 amino acids. The V gene's germline CDR1 is KGHSH and CDR2 LQKENI. The CDR3 spells CASSPGTGVNTEAFF. In DNA, the CDR3 is TGTGCCAGCTCACCTGGGACAGGGGTAAACACTGAAGCTTTCTTT.

The chain couples TRBV19 to TRBJ2-1; TRBD1 might be the D (5 bases). Germline values: CDR1 LNHDA, CDR2 SQIVND (reference sequence). Trimming took 5 bases from V and 6 from J, leaving 26 bases between them. CDR3 length: 18 residues. The CDR3 coding sequence is TGTGCCAGTAGTTCAACGGACAAGGCTTCCTCGTGGGGCAATGAGCAGTTCTTC. The encoded protein is CASSSTDKASSWGNEQFF.

The V gene is TRBV25-1, the J gene TRBJ2-2; no clear D. Trimming stripped 6 bases from V and 8 bases from J, with 10 bases between. The germline CDR1 and CDR2 sequences are MGHDK and SYGVNS. The CDR3 sequence is 12 residues long. CDR3 region: CASRAPGGELFF. CDR3 DNA sequence: TGTGCCAGCAGGGCCCCAGGTGGGGAGCTGTTTTTT.

Here the CDR3 reads CASSSTGAGVVEQYF. CDR3 coding DNA: TGTGCCAGCAGTTCTACTGGGGCGGGAGTGGTTGAGCAGTACTTC. The chain joins TRBV6-5 to TRBJ2-7; 7 bases agree with TRBD2. This CDR3 is 15 amino acids long. CDR1 and CDR2 (germline): MNHEY, SVGAGI. After removal of 4 bases from V and 7 bases from J, the junction contained 13 bases not matched to a gene.

This clone was counted between two and nine times. This chain uses TRBV7-2 with TRBJ2-7; the D is unclear. Germline lookup yields CDR1 SGHTA and CDR2 FQGNSA. V lost 2 bases and J lost 6, with 14 bases in between. The CDR3 spans 14 residues. The CDR3 nucleotides are TGTGCCAGCAGCTTAAGTGGGCCGCCGGCCGAGCAGTACTTC. It yields the protein CASSLSGPPAEQYF.

V usage is TRBV3-1 (or the pseudogene TRBV3-2) and J usage is TRBJ1-6; D ambiguous. V was trimmed by 2 bases and J by 9 bases, leaving 14 bases between them. There are 15 residues in the CDR3. The V gene's germline CDR1 is LGHDT and CDR2 YNNKEL (reference sequence). The CDR3: CASSQIPTSSSPLHF. CDR3 DNA sequence: TGTGCCAGCAGCCAAATCCCAACGAGCTCTTCACCCCTCCACTTT.